Following are 19 T cell receptor beta chains from one sample sequenced in a study of control samples from healthy donors and cancer patients. TCRdb's table, derived via immunoSEQ multiplex PCR, lists solely in-frame clones and lacks some. The sample consists of some 19,000 clones, around 80% of them appearing once. Source material: PBMCs. These TCRs come from a man between 60 and 75 years old with colorectal cancer.

The CDR3 DNA is TGTGCCAGCAGCTTGCCTCCCACTAACGGCTACACCTTC. Its protein is CASSLPPTNGYTF. The rearrangement links TRBV5-4 to TRBJ1-2; D gene ambiguous. V was shortened by 1 base and J by 8 bases, with 12 bases between the two germline ends. The CDR3 length is 13 residues. Germline CDR1 SGHNT, CDR2 YYREEE (reference sequence).

The chain links TRBV2 to TRBJ2-6; 8 bases fit TRBD1. This CDR3 spans 15 amino acids. Germline trimming cut 11 bases from V and 0 bases from J; bases unmatched to any gene: 6. The germline V gene has CDR1 SNHLY and CDR2 FYNNEI. DNA for the CDR3: TGTGCCTCCCGGGACAGGTACTCTGGGGCCAACGTCCTGACTTTC. It yields the protein CASRDRYSGANVLTF.

The J gene is TRBJ2-1, the V gene TRBV10-1; possible D gene TRBD1, 5 bases. V shed 6 bases and J shed 0 bases, with 12 bases lying between them. Germline CDR1 is WNHNN and CDR2 is SYGVQD (reference sequence). The CDR3 loop spans 15 amino acids. CDR3 DNA sequence: TGCGCCAGCAGCTTCAGGGCAGACTCCTACAATGAGCAGTTCTTC. The encoded protein is CASSFRADSYNEQFF.

The V gene is TRBV30, the J gene TRBJ1-6; 8 bases are a match to TRBD1. Trimming removed 1 base from V and 4 bases from J; junction bases left unmatched: 9. From germline, CDR1 is GTSNPN and CDR2 SVGIG (reference sequence). The CDR3 has 17 residues. CDR3 amino acids: CAWSEYGQGLYNSPLHF. The CDR3 nucleotides are TGTGCCTGGAGTGAGTACGGACAGGGACTTTATAATTCACCCCTCCACTTT.

The J gene is TRBJ2-3, the V gene TRBV3-1 (or the pseudogene TRBV3-2); 11 nucleotides line up with TRBD2. Germline CDR1 is LGHDT and CDR2 is YNNKEL (reference sequence). CDR3 length equals 15 residues. The ends lost 2 bases at V and 3 bases at J; junction bases unmatched: 1. The CDR3 DNA follows: TGTGCCAGCAGCCAATTAGCGGGGGGGACAGATACGCAGTATTTT. Translation: CASSQLAGGTDTQYF.

The chain combines TRBV6-5 with TRBJ2-7, with 11 bases identical to TRBD1. J was trimmed by 4 bases and V by 4 bases; bases with no gene match: 6. CDR3 length: 15 amino acids. Germline V gene sequence: CDR1 MNHEY, CDR2 SVGAGI. CDR3 sequence: CASSLRDRGSYEQYF. CDR3 sequence (DNA): TGTGCCAGCAGTTTGAGGGACAGGGGGTCTTACGAGCAGTACTTC.

The gene calls are TRBV4-1 and TRBJ2-1, with 11 bases identical to TRBD1. Germline V gene data show CDR1 as MGHRA and CDR2 as YSYEKL. Trimming at V came to 2 bases and at J to 16 bases, leaving 10 bases not matched to a gene. The CDR3 runs to 14 residues. CDR3 in DNA: TGCGCCAGCAGCCAACTTCCTGGACAGGGGGCCTCTTTCTTC. Its translation is CASSQLPGQGASFF.

V usage is TRBV7-2 and J usage is TRBJ1-3, with a tentative D call TRBD1 (6 bases). Looked up from germline, CDR1 is SGHTA and CDR2 is FQGNSA. The ends were cut back, 4 bases at V and 2 bases at J, with 18 bases in the middle. This CDR3 comprises 17 residues. The CDR3 spells CASSSLAAGEAGNTIYF. CDR3 sequence (DNA): TGTGCCAGCAGCTCCCTCGCGGCAGGGGAGGCTGGAAACACCATATATTTT.

This chain links TRBV6-5 with TRBJ1-2; D gene ambiguous. V lost 3 bases to trimming and J lost 4 bases, with 15 bases between them. The CDR3 has 15 residues. Germline CDR1 and CDR2: MNHEY and SVGAGI. The CDR3 spells CASSYGDWAPYGYTF. CDR3 nucleotide sequence: TGTGCCAGCAGTTATGGGGATTGGGCCCCCTATGGCTACACCTTC.

The CDR3 region is CASRGTGYNEQFF. DNA for the CDR3: TGTGCCAGCAGAGGGACAGGTTACAATGAGCAGTTCTTC. This chain joins TRBV6-5 and TRBJ2-1; 8 bases map to TRBD1. This CDR3 is 13 amino acids long. Germline V gene data show CDR1 as MNHEY and CDR2 as SVGAGI. V lost 6 bases and J lost 4; bases outside the gene matches: 2.

As concerns this clone: One junction end disagrees with the germline gene, perhaps due to a read error. V is TRBV5-1 and J is TRBJ1-6; D possibly corresponds to TRBD1 (5 bases). This CDR3 region has 13 residues. Germline loops: CDR1 SGHRS, CDR2 YFSETQ. In nucleotides, the CDR3 is TGCGCCAGCAGCTTGGGACAGAATTCGCCCCTCCACTTT. Its translation is CASSLGQNSPLHF.

The chain carries TRBV10-3 and TRBJ1-3; TRBD1 might be the D (5 bases). The germline V and J ends were trimmed by 6 bases and 6 bases, with 21 bases remaining between them. Germline V gene sequence: CDR1 ENHRY, CDR2 SYGVKD. This CDR3 region has 16 residues. DNA for the CDR3: TGTGCCATCAGGCGGGGGACGGCGACTCGAGAAAACACCATATATTTT. Translation: CAIRRGTATRENTIYF.

This sequence joins TRBV9 and TRBJ2-6, with D possibly TRBD2 on 6 matching bases. This CDR3 comprises 16 residues. V was clipped by 0 bases and J by 2 bases, with 9 bases between them. CDR1 is SGDLS, CDR2 YYNGEE, per germline. The DNA of the CDR3 is TGTGCCAGCAGCGTAGCCGGGGGTGCTGGGGCCAACGTCCTGACTTTC. Protein: CASSVAGGAGANVLTF.

This clone was counted a single time. The chain recombines TRBV19 with TRBJ1-2; 7 bases map to TRBD1. The CDR3 covers 13 residues. Losses at the gene ends were 7 bases for V and 7 bases for J; bases not matched to a gene: 9. Germline V gene data show CDR1 as LNHDA and CDR2 as SQIVND (reference sequence). CDR3 protein: CASIPTGLGGYTF. The CDR3 bases are TGTGCCAGTATCCCGACAGGGCTCGGTGGCTACACCTTC.

CDR3 amino acids: CASLKGGTYEQYF. CDR3 in DNA: TGTGCCAGCCTAAAGGGGGGCACCTACGAGCAGTACTTC. The chain has TRBV6-5 and TRBJ2-7, with D possibly being TRBD1 or TRBD2 (6 bases each). The CDR3 has 13 amino acids. CDR1 and CDR2 from the germline V gene are MNHEY and SVGAGI. V lost 8 bases to trimming and J lost 2 bases, with 13 bases between them.

This chain links TRBV4-1 with TRBJ1-6, with 8 bases aligning to TRBD1. The CDR3 contains 16 residues. Trimming took 3 bases from V and 7 from J; bases not matched to a gene: 8. CDR1 and CDR2 (germline): MGHRA, YSYEKL. CDR3 coding DNA: TGCGCCAGCAGCCAGGGTTGGACAGGGACCAATTCACCCCTCCACTTT. It encodes CASSQGWTGTNSPLHF.

The V and J genes are TRBV6-2 or TRBV6-3 and TRBJ2-1; TRBD2 aligns across 7 bases. Unmatched junction bases numbered 11, after V lost 4 bases and J lost 5 bases. CDR3 size: 16 residues. Germline CDR1 and CDR2: MNHEY and SVGEGT. The CDR3 loop reads CASSSSDSGPDNEQFF. CDR3 DNA: TGTGCCAGCAGTTCCTCCGATAGCGGGCCAGACAATGAGCAGTTCTTC.

This chain uses TRBV7-2 with TRBJ1-1; D gene ambiguous. The germline CDR1 and CDR2 sequences are SGHTA and FQGNSA. This CDR3 has 13 amino acids. Trimming stripped 2 bases from V and 1 base from J, with 5 bases between. DNA of the CDR3: TGTGCCAGCAGCTTAAGAAGGAACACTGAAGCTTTCTTT. Translated: CASSLRRNTEAFF.

The rearrangement uses TRBV5-4 and TRBJ2-2; perhaps D is TRBD1 or TRBD2 (6 bases each). This CDR3 contains 16 residues. V was cut by 0 bases and J by 6 bases, with 15 bases left in between. In germline, CDR1 is SGHNT, CDR2 YYREEE (reference sequence). The CDR3 protein is CASSLGVVRGPGELFF. DNA of the CDR3: TGTGCCAGCAGCTTGGGTGTCGTTCGGGGGCCCGGGGAGCTGTTTTTT. The full variable domain, completed using reference TRBV5-4 and TRBJ2-2, is ETGVTQSPTHLIKTRGQQVTLRCSSQSGHNTVSWYQQALGQGPQFIFQYYREEENGRGNFPPRFSGLQFPNYSSELNVNALELDDSALYLCASSLGVVRGPGELFFGEGSRLTVL.